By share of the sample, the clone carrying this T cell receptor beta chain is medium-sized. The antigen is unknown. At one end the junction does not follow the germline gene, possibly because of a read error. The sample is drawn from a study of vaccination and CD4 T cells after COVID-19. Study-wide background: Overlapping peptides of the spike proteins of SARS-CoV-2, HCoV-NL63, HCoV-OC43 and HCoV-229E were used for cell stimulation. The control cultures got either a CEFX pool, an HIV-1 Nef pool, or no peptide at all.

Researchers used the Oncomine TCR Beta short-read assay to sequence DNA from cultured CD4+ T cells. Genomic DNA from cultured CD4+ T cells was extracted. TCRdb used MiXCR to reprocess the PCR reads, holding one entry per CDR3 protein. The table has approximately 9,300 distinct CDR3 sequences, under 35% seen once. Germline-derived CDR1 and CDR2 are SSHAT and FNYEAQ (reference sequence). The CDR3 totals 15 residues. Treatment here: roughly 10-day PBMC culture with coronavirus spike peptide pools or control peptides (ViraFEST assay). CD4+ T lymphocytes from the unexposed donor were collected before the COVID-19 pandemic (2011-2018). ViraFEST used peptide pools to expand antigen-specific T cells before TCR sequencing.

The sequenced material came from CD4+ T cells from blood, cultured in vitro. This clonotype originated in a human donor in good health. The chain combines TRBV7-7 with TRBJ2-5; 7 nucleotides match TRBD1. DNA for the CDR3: TGTGCTAGCAGCTTAGGTACAGGGGTAATGGAGACCCAGTACTTC. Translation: CASSLGTGVMETQYF.